The 8 T cell receptor beta chains listed next were all sequenced from one sample in a study of metastatic and nonmetastatic thyroid tumors. Thyroid surgery took place with no prior treatment in any patient. MiXCR reprocessed the PCR reads for TCRdb. The table includes 43,000 or so clones, less than 4.5% detected once. Sequencing was carried out using blood. Source of these receptors: a female donor with papillary thyroid cancer or a benign thyroid nodule (not recorded which). Some clones in this sample may be carry-over from other donors' samples.

This clone was picked up many times. The rearrangement joins TRBV3-1 to TRBJ2-3, with D perhaps matching TRBD2 (6 bases). The CDR3 sequence is 14 residues long. The V gene lost 4 bases and the J gene lost 2 bases, with 10 bases spanning the gap. From germline, CDR1 is LGHDT and CDR2 YNNKEL (reference sequence). CDR3 in amino acids: CASSRWDFTDTQYF. The CDR3 region has the DNA TGTGCCAGCAGCCGATGGGACTTCACAGATACGCAGTATTTT.

This clone was counted at least ten times. The chain has TRBV2 and TRBJ2-5; 12 nucleotides agree with TRBD2. V gave up 6 bases and J gave up 4 bases; unmatched junction bases: 6. This CDR3 is 15 amino acids long. Germline CDR1 reads SNHLY; CDR2 reads FYNNEI. CDR3 sequence: CASRGRLAGVETQYF. The CDR3 nucleotides read TGTGCCAGCAGGGGGAGACTAGCGGGAGTAGAGACCCAGTACTTC. Filled out from reference TRBV2 and TRBJ2-5, the complete variable domain reads EPEVTQTPSHQVTQMGQEVILRCVPISNHLYFYWYRQILGQKVEFLVSFYNNEISEKSEIFDDQFSVERPDGSNFTLKIRSTKLEDSAMYFCASRGRLAGVETQYFGPGTRLLVL.

This clone has ten or more counts. Since a much larger clone is just one base distant, this may be a read error. The chain is built from TRBV10-2 and TRBJ1-5; TRBD1 matches at 7 bases. Trimming removed 4 bases from V and 6 bases from J; junction bases left unmatched: 6. Per germline, CDR1 WSHSY and CDR2 SAAADI. CDR3 length: 14 residues. The CDR3 DNA reads TGCGCCAGCAGTGTACAGGGGCAGGGTCAGCCCCAGCATTTT. It yields the protein CASSVQGQGQPQHF.

V and J are TRBV19 and TRBJ2-7, with D maybe TRBD1 (6 bases). Germline V gives CDR1 LNHDA, CDR2 SQIVND (reference sequence). This CDR3 contains 13 residues. The ends were cut back, 2 bases at V and 3 bases at J, with 8 bases in the middle. The CDR3 sequence is CASSINRDYEQYF. The CDR3 DNA reads as TGTGCCAGTAGTATAAACAGGGACTACGAGCAGTACTTC.

V and J are TRBV11-2 and TRBJ2-3; TRBD2 matches at 13 bases. Germline V gene sequence: CDR1 SGHAT, CDR2 FQNNGV. The CDR3 sequence is 16 residues long. V shed 5 bases and J 4 bases; nucleotides not matched to a gene: 6. CDR3 sequence (DNA): TGTGCCAGCAGCCCAGGGACTAGCGGGGCCCCAGATACGCAGTATTTT. Translating it yields CASSPGTSGAPDTQYF.

This clone appeared many times. This specimen includes other DNA sequences encoding the same CDR3. The chain employs TRBV24-1 and TRBJ2-1; TRBD1 aligns across 7 bases. In germline, CDR1 is KGHDR, CDR2 SFDVKD. J lost 3 bases, V lost 4 bases, and 8 bases had no gene match. This CDR3 region has 16 residues. The CDR3 DNA is TGTGCCACCAGTGACGTAAGGGGGCGAGTCTACAATGAGCAGTTCTTC. It is translated as CATSDVRGRVYNEQFF.

J is TRBJ2-7 and V is TRBV19; D is unresolved. Germline V CDR1 and CDR2: LNHDA, SQIVND (reference sequence). V gave up 5 bases and J gave up 4 bases, with 18 bases separating them. The CDR3 contains 15 residues. DNA for the CDR3: TGTGCCAGTAGTTTACCGGTACTACCACTATACGAGCAGTACTTC. It codes for CASSLPVLPLYEQYF.

This clone is deemed medium-sized. V usage is TRBV6-1 and J usage is TRBJ2-6; D unclear. The V and J ends lost 1 base and 0 bases respectively, with 4 bases between them. CDR1 is MNHNS, CDR2 SASEGT, per germline. CDR3 length equals 15 residues. The chain's CDR3 is CASSEDSSGANVLTF. The CDR3 DNA sequence: TGTGCCAGCAGTGAAGACAGCTCTGGGGCCAACGTCCTGACTTTC.